This TCR beta chain appears in the sequencing data of a study of radiotherapy plus CTLA-4 blockade in lung cancer. Only a few counts were recorded for this clone. TCRdb's copy holds only in-frame clones and misses some; the assay was immunoSEQ multiplex PCR. The sample contains 65,000 to 100,000 clones, around four fifths of which appear only once. This CDR3 comprises 14 residues. Germline CDR1 and CDR2: SGHAT and FQNNGV. The junction had 4 bases not matched to a gene; V was cut back by 2 bases and J by 5 bases. The V call is TRBV11-2, the J call TRBJ2-5, with TRBD2 matching over 8 bases. This receptor was obtained from a human donor with non-small cell lung cancer who had stable disease on radiotherapy plus ipilimumab. The sample consisted of peripheral blood, taken from a patient treated with radiotherapy plus ipilimumab. The CDR3 sequence: CASSLLAGGETQYF. CDR3 sequence (DNA): TGTGCCAGCAGCTTACTAGCGGGCGGGGAGACCCAGTACTTC.